The TCR beta chain described here comes from a study of cytomegalovirus exposure and HLA in healthy donors. For the study at large: Among over 350 genotyped donors, 80% to 90% fell in the Caucasian-associated ancestry cluster.

V was clipped by 5 bases and J by 3 bases, with 10 bases between them. This CDR3 has 13 amino acids. CDR1 SEHNR and CDR2 FQNEAQ come from the germline V gene (reference sequence). Vbeta (60) and Jbeta (13) primers were used in the PCR. Sequencing was performed with immunoSEQ multiplex PCR; in TCRdb, only in-frame clones are kept and a portion is missing. This table has 85,000 to 95,000 clones, over 75% appearing once. Whole-study findings and limits: The authors judged a highly shared variant cluster likely a sequencing artifact. For most TCR sequences rarity was the rule, although some public TCRs occurred in many donors. The number of N-insertions in an Asian-associated ancestry cluster was reportedly below the 666-donor mean in a later analysis.

As for this clone: Its matching antigen is unknown.

The gene calls are TRBV7-9 and TRBJ1-2, with a possible D match to TRBD1 (5 bases). This receptor was taken from a man under 40 in good health and CMV-seropositive. The sequencing sample was made of PBMCs. CDR3 residues: CASSGAGHYGYTF. CDR3 DNA sequence: TGTGCCAGCAGCGGGGCAGGGCACTATGGCTACACCTTC.